This T cell receptor beta chain was sequenced for a study of blood T cell repertoires in COVID-19. At the level of the study: Both acute and convalescent COVID-19 samples were obtained from the United States, Italy and Spain. PBMCs, B-cell-depleted T cells, or T cells were the source of the cDNA or gDNA that made up the material.

The CDR3 loop spans 15 amino acids. Looked up from germline, CDR1 is KGHSH and CDR2 is LQKENI. Trimming stripped 3 bases from V and 5 bases from J, with 15 bases between. Measured with immunoSEQ multiplex PCR; TCRdb has only the in-frame clones, and not every one. The sample lists 200,000 or so clones; around nine tenths were seen once. Sequenced sample: peripheral blood. The V and J genes are TRBV18 and TRBJ2-3; possible D gene TRBD1, 6 bases. The clonotype was recovered from a man in his sixties or seventies with active or convalescent COVID-19. The CDR3 region has the DNA TGTGCCAGCTCACCTAGGACCCCACAGGGAGATACGCAGTATTTT. Protein: CASSPRTPQGDTQYF.